Sequencing of this T cell receptor (beta chain) was carried out in a study of T cells in Graves' hyperthyroidism and ophthalmopathy. This clonotype was recorded at least ten times. As yet, its antigen is unknown. General observations from the study: Through a model of 13 V-J features, ophthalmopathy was separated from stable hyperthyroidism.

TCR beta CDR3 regions were amplified from RNA. First-round RT-PCR with HTBI primers amplified the TCR CDR3 region. TCRdb reprocessed the multiplex PCR reads via MiXCR and lists one record per CDR3 protein. The sample has about 350,000 distinct CDR3 sequences, over 15% seen once; the top ten hold about 4%. CDR3 length equals 16 residues. The junction had 5 bases not matched to a gene; V was cut back by 3 bases and J by 2 bases. Germline values: CDR1 SNHLY, CDR2 FYNNEI. Absence of ophthalmopathy progression within 18 months defined stable Graves' hyperthyroidism. Thyroid ultrasound and orbital computed tomography, with clinical symptoms and serum thyroxine and TRAb, informed diagnoses. The source of the PBMCs was over 8.5 ml of fresh peripheral blood.

The specimen sequenced was blood. This receptor was identified in a woman aged 18 to 35 with Graves' hyperthyroidism. The V call is TRBV2, the J call TRBJ1-5, with TRBD1 matching 9 bases. The CDR3 region is CASSEDRGYGNQPQHF. In nucleotides, the CDR3 is TGTGCCAGCAGTGAGGACAGGGGTTATGGCAATCAGCCCCAGCATTTT.